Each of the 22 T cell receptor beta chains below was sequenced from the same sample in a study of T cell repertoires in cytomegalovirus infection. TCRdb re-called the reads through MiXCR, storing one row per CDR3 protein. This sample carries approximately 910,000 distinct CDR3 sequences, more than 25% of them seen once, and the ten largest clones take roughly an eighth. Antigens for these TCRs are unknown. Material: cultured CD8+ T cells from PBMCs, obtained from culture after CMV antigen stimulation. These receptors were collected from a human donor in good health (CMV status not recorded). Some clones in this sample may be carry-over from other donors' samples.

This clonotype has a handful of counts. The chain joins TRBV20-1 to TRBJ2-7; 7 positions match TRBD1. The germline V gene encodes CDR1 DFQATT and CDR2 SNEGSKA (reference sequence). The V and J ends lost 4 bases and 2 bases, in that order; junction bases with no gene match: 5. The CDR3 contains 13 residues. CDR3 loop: CSATRGTAYEQYF. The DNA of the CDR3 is TGCAGTGCTACCAGGGGGACAGCCTACGAGCAGTACTTC.

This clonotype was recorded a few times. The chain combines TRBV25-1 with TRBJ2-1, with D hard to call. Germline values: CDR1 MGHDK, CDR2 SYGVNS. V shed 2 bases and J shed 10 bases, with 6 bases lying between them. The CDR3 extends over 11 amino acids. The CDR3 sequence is CASSEEGEQFF. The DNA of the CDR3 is TGTGCCAGCAGTGAAGAAGGCGAGCAGTTCTTC.

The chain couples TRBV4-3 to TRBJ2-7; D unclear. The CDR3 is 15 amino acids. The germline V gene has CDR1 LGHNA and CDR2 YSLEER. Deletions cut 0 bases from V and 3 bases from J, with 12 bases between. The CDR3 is CASSQEASESYEQYF. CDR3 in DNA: TGCGCCAGCAGCCAAGAAGCCTCGGAGAGCTACGAGCAGTACTTC.

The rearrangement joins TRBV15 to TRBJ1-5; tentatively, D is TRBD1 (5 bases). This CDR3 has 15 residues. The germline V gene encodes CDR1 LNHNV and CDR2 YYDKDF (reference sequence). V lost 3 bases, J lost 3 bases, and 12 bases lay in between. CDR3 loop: CATSSRRGTNQPQHF. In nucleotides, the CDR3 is TGTGCCACCAGCAGCAGGAGGGGTACCAATCAGCCCCAGCATTTT.

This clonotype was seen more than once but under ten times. CDR3 in amino acids: CASSPTRGGSYNEQFF. The CDR3 DNA follows: TGTGCCAGCAGCCCAACTAGAGGTGGCTCCTACAATGAGCAGTTCTTC. The chain uses TRBV7-9 and TRBJ2-1; TRBD2 might be the D (5 bases). The CDR3 totals 16 residues. The germline V and J ends were trimmed by 5 bases and 0 bases, with 14 bases remaining between them. Germline CDR1 and CDR2: SEHNR and FQNEAQ (reference sequence).

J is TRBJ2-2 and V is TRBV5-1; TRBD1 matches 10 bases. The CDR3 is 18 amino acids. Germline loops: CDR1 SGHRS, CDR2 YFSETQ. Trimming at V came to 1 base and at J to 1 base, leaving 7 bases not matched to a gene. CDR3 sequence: CASSLYPGDRGNTGELFF. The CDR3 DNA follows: TGCGCCAGCAGCTTGTACCCCGGGGACAGGGGGAACACCGGGGAGCTGTTTTTT.

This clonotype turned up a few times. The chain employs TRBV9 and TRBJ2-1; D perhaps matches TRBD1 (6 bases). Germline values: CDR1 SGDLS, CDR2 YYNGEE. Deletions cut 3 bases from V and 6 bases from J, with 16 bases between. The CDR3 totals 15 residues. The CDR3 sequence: CASSAGWDKGNEQFF. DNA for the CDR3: TGTGCCAGCAGCGCCGGCTGGGACAAGGGCAATGAGCAGTTCTTC.

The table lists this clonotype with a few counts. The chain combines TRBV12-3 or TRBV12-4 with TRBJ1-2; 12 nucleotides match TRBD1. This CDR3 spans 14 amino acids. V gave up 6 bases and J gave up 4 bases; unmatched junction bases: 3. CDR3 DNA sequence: TGTGCCAGCAGGGGACAGGGGGCAGGCTATGGCTACACCTTC. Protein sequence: CASRGQGAGYGYTF.

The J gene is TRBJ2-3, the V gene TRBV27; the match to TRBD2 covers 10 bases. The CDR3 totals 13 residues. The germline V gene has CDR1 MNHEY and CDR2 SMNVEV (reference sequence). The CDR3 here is CATSGVSTDTQYF. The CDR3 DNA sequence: TGTGCTACTAGCGGGGTTAGCACAGATACGCAGTATTTT.

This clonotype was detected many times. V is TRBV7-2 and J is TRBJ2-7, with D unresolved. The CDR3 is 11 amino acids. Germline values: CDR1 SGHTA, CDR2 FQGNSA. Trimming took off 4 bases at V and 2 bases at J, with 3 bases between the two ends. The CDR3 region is CASSSAYEQYF. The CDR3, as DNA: TGTGCCAGCAGCTCCGCCTACGAGCAGTACTTC. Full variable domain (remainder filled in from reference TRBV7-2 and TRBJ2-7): GAGVSQSPSNKVTEKGKDVELRCDPISGHTALYWYRQSLGQGLEFLIYFQGNSAPDKSGLPSDRFSAERTGGSVSTLTIQRTQQEDSAVYLCASSSAYEQYFGPGTRLTVT.

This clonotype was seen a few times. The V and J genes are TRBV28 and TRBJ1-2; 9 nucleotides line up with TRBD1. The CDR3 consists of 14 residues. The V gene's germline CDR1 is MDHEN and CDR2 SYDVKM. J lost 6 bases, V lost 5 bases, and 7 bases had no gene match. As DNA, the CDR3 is TGTGCCAGCAGTCCTCCCCGGGACAGGGATGGCTACACCTTC. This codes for CASSPPRDRDGYTF.

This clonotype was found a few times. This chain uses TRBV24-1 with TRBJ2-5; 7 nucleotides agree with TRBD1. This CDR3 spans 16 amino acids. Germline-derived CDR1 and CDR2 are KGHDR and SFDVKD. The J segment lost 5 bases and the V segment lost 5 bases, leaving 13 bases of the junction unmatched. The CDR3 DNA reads TGTGCCACCAGTGTGAGGGGGCAGGGCAGGGTGGAGACCCAGTACTTC. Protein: CATSVRGQGRVETQYF.

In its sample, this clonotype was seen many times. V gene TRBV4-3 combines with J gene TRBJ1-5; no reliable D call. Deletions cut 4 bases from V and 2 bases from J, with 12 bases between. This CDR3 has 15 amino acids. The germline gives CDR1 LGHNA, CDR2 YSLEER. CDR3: CASSPSHLGNQPQHF. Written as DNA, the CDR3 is TGCGCCAGCAGCCCAAGCCATTTGGGCAATCAGCCCCAGCATTTT.

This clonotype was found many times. This CDR3 reads CASSLTVIGELFF. CDR3 nucleotides: TGTGCCAGCAGCTTAACAGTGATCGGGGAGCTGTTTTTT. V gene TRBV7-8 combines with J gene TRBJ2-2; D is unresolved. Trimming shortened V by 2 bases and J by 7 bases, and 8 bases separated the two germline ends. CDR1 is SGHVS and CDR2 is FQNEAQ in the germline V gene. CDR3 length: 13 amino acids.

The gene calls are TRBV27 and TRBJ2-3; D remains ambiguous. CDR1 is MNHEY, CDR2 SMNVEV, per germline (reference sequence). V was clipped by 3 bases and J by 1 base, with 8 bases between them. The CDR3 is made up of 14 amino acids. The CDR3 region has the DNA TGTGCCAGCAGTTTGATGTGGGGCACAGATACGCAGTATTTT. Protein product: CASSLMWGTDTQYF.

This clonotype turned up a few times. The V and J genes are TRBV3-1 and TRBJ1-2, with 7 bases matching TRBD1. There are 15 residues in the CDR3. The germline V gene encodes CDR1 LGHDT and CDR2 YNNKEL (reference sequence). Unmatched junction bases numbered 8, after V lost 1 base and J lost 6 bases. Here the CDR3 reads CASSQALGQLHGYTF. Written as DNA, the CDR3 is TGTGCCAGCAGCCAAGCTTTGGGACAGCTCCATGGCTACACCTTC.

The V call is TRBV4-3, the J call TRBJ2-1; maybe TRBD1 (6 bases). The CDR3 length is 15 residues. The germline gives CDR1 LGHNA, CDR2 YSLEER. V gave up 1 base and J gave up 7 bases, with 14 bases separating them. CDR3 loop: CASSQGVGTKNEQFF. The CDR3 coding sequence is TGCGCCAGCAGCCAAGGAGTTGGGACAAAGAATGAGCAGTTCTTC.

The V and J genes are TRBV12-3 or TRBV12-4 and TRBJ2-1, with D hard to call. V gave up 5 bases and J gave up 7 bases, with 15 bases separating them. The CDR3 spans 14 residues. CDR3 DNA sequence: TGTGCCAGCAGTCACGGTGGATGGGTTAATGAGCAGTTCTTC. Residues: CASSHGGWVNEQFF.

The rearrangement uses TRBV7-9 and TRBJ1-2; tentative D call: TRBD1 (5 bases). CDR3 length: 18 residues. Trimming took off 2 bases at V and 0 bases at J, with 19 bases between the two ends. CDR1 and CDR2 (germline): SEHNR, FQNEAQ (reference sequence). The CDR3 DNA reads TGTGCCAGCAGCTTACCCATCTTAGGGACCGGAGCTAACTATGGCTACACCTTC. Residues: CASSLPILGTGANYGYTF.

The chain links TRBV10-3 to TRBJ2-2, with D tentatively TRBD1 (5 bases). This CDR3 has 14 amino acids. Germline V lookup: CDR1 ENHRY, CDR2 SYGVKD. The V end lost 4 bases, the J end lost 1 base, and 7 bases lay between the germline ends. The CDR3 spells CAISVQGNTGELFF. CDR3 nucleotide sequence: TGTGCCATCAGTGTGCAGGGGAACACCGGGGAGCTGTTTTTT.

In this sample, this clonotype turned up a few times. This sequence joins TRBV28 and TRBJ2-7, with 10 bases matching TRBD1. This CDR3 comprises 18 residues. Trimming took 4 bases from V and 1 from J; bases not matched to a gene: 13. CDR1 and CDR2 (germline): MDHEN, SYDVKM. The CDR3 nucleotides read TGTGCCAGCAGTTCCATTTTGGGGGACAGGGGAGGATCCTACGAGCAGTACTTC. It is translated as CASSSILGDRGGSYEQYF. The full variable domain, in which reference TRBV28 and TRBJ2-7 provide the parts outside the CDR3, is DVKVTQSSRYLVKRTGEKVFLECVQDMDHENMFWYRQDPGLGLRLIYFSYDVKMKEKGDIPEGYSVSREKKERFSLILESASTNQTSMYLCASSSILGDRGGSYEQYFGPGTRLTVT.

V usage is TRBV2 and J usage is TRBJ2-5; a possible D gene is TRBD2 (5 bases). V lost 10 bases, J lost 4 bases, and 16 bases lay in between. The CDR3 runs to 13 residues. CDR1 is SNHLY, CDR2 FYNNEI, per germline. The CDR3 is CATFSAGRETQYF. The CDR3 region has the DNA TGTGCCACCTTTTCGGCGGGTCGAGAGACCCAGTACTTC.